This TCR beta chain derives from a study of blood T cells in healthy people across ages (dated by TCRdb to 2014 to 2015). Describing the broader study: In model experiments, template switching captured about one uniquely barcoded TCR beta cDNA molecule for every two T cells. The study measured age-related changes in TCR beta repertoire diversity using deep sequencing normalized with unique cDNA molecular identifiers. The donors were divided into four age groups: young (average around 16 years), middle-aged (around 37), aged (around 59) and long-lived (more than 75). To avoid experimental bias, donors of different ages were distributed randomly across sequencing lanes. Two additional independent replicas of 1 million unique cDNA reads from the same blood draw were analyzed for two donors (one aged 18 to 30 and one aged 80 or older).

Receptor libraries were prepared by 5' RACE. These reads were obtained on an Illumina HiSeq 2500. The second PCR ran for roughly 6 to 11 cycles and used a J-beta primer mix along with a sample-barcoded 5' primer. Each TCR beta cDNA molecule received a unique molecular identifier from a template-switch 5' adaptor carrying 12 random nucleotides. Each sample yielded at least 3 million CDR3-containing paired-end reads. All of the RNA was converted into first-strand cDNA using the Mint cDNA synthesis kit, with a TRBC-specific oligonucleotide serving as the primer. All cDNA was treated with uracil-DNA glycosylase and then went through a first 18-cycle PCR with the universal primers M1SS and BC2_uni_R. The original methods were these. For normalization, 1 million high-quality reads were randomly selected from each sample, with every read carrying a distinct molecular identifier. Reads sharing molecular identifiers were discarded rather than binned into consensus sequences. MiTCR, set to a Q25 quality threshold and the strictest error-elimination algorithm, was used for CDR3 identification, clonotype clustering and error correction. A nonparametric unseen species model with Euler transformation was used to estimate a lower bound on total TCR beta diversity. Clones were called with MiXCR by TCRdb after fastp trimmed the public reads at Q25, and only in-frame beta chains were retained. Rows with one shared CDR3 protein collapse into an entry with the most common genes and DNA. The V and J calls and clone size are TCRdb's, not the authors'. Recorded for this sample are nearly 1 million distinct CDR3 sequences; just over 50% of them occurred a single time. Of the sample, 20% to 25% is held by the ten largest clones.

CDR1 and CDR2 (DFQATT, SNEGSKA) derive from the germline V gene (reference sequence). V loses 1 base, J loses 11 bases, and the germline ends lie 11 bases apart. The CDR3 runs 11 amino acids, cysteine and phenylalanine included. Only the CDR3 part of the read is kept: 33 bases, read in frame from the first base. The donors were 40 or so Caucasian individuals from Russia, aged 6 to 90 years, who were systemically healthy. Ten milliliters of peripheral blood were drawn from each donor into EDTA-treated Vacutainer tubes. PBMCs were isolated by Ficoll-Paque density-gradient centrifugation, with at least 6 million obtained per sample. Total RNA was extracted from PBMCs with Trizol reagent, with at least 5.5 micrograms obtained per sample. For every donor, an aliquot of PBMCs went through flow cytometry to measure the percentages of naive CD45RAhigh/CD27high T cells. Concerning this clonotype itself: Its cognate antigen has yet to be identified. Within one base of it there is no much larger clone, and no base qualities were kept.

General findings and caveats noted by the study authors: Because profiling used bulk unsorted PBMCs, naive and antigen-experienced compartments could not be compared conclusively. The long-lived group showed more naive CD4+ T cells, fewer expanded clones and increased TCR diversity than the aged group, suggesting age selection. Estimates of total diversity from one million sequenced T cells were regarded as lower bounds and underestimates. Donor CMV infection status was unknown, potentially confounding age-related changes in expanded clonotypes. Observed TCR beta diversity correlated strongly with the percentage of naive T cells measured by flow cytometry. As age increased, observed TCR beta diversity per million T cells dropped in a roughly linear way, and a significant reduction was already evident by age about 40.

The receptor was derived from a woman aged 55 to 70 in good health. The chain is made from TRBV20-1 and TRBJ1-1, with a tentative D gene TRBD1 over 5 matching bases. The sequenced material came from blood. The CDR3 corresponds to CSARVGGGAFF. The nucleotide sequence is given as TGCAGTGCTAGAGTGGGGGGTGGGGCTTTCTTT.